This T cell receptor beta chain is from a study of shared clonotypes between healthy human individuals. The CDR3 loop spans 13 amino acids. Germline V gene sequence: CDR1 SGHAT, CDR2 FQNNGV. The V end was cut by 8 bases, the J end by 1 base, with 11 bases between. This clone occurred a few times. Assay: immunoSEQ multiplex PCR; the TCRdb copy retains only in-frame clones and omits some. The sample records about 1 million clones, around 74% being singletons. Sequenced input: memory CD4+ T cells sorted from blood. Subset indicated: CD45RA-negative fraction. This clonotype originated in a man aged 18 to 29 in good health. The chain links TRBV11-2 to TRBJ1-1; maybe TRBD1 (5 bases). The CDR3 loop reads CASGTQGNTEAFF. The CDR3 DNA reads as TGTGCCAGCGGAACTCAGGGGAACACTGAAGCTTTCTTT.